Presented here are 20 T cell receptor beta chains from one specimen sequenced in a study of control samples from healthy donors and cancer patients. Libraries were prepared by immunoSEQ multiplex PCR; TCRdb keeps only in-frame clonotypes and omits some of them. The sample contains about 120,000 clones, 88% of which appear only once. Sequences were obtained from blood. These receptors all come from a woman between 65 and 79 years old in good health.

The CDR3 is CASRTGSAAEAFF. CDR3 in DNA: TGTGCCAGCAGAACCGGATCCGCCGCTGAAGCTTTCTTT. This chain links TRBV6-5 with TRBJ1-1; no reliable D call. The V gene's germline CDR1 is MNHEY and CDR2 SVGAGI. The CDR3 is made up of 13 amino acids. V was cut by 6 bases and J by 6 bases, with 14 bases left in between.

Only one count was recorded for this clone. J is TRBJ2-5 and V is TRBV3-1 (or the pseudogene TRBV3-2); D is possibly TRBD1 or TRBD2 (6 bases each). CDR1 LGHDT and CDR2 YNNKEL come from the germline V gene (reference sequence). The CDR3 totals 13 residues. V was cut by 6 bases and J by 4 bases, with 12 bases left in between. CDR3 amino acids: CASRRRGPETQYF. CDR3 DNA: TGTGCCAGCAGGCGTCGGGGGCCAGAGACCCAGTACTTC.

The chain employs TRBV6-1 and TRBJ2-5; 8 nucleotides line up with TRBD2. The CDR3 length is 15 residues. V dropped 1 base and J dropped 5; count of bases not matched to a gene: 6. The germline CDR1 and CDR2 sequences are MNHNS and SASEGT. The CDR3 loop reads CASSEVERGIETQYF. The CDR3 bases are TGTGCCAGCAGTGAAGTGGAGCGGGGGATCGAGACCCAGTACTTC.

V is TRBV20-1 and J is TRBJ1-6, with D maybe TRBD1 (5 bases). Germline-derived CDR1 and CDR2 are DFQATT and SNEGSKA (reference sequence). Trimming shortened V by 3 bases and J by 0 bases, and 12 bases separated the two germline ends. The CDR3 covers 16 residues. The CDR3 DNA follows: TGCAGTGCTAGTAGGGGTCCCAGCTCCTATAATTCACCCCTCCACTTT. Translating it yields CSASRGPSSYNSPLHF.

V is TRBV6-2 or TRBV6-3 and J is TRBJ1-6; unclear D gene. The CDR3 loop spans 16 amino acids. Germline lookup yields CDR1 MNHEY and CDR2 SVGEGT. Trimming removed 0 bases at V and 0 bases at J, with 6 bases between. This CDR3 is CASSYSEGSYNSPLHF. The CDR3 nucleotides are TGTGCCAGCAGTTACTCGGAAGGCTCCTATAATTCACCCCTCCACTTT.

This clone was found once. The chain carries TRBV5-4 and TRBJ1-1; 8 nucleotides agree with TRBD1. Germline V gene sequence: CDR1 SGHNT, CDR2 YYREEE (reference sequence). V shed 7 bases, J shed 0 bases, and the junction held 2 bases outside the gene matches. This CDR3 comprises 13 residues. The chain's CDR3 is CASLRGLNTEAFF. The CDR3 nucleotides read TGTGCCAGCCTCAGGGGGCTGAACACTGAAGCTTTCTTT.

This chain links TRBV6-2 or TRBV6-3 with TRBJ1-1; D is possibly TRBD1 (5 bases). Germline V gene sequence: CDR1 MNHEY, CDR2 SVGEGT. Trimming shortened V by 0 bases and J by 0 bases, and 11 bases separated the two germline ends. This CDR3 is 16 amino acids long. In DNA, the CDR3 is TGTGCCAGCAGTTACTCTTTGGAGGGGATGAACACTGAAGCTTTCTTT. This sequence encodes CASSYSLEGMNTEAFF.

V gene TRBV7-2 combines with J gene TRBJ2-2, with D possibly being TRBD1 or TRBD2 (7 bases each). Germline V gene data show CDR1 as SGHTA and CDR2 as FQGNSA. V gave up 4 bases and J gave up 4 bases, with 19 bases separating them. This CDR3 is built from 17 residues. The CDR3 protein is CASSSPIAGGVTGELFF. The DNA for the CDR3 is TGTGCCAGCAGCTCCCCGATTGCAGGGGGGGTCACCGGGGAGCTGTTTTTT.

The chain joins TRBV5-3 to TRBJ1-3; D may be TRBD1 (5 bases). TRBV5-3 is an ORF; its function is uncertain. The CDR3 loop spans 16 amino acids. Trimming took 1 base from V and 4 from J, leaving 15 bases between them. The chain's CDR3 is CARSLSGACKGNTIYF. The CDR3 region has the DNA TGTGCCAGAAGCTTGAGCGGGGCGTGTAAGGGAAACACCATATATTTT.

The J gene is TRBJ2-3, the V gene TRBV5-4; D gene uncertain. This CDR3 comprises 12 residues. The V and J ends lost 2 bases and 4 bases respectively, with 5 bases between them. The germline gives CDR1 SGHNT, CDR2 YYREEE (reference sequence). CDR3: CASSFRSDTQYF. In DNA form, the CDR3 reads TGTGCCAGCAGCTTTCGCTCAGATACGCAGTATTTT.

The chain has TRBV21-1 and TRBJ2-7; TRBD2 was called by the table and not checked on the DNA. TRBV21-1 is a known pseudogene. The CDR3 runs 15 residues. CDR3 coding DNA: TGTGCCAGCAGCTCATGGGCGGGGGGCTGGTACGAGCAGTACTTC. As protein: CASSSWAGGWYEQYF.

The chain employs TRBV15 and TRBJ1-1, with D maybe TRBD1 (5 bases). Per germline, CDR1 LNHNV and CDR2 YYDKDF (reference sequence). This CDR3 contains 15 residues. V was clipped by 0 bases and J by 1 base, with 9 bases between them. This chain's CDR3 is CATSRDRVGNTEAFF. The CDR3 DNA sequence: TGTGCCACCAGCAGAGACAGGGTGGGGAACACTGAAGCTTTCTTT.

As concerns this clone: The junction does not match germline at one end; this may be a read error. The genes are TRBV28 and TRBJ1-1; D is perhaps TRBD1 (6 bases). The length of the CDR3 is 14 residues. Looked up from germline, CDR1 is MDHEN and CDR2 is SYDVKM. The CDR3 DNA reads TGTGTCAGCAGTTTCATTTCAGGGGCTGTTGAAGCTTTCTTT. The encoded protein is CVSSFISGAVEAFF.

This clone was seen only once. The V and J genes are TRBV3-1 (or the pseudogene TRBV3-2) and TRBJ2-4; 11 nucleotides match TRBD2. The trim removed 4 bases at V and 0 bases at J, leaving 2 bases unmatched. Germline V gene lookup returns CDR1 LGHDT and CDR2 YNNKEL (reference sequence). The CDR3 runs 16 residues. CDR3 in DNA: TGTGCCAGCAGCCCCCTAGCGGGGGGAGCCAAAAACATTCAGTACTTC. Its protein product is CASSPLAGGAKNIQYF.

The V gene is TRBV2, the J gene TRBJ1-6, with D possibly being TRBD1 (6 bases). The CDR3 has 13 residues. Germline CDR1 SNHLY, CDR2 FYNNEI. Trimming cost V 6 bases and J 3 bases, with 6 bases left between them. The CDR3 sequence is CASRGGYNSPLHF. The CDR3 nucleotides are TGTGCCAGCAGAGGGGGCTATAATTCACCCCTCCACTTT.

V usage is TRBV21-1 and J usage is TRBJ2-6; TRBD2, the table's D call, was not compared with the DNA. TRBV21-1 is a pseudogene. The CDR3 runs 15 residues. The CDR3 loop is CASLSRAAGANVLTF. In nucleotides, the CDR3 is TGTGCCAGCTTATCGCGGGCAGCTGGGGCCAACGTCCTGACTTTC.

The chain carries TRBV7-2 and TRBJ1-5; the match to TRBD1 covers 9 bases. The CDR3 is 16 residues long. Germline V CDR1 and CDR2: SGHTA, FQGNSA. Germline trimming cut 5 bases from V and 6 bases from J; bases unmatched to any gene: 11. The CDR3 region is CASSPAGQGTGQPQHF. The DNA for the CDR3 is TGTGCCAGCAGCCCAGCGGGACAGGGTACCGGTCAGCCCCAGCATTTT.

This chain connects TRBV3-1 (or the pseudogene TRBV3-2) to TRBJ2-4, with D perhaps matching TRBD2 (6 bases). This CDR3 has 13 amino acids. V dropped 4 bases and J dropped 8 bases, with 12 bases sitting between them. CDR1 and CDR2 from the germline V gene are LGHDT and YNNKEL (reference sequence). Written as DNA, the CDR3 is TGTGCCAGCAGCCCCACCTGGGGGGACATTCAGTACTTC. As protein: CASSPTWGDIQYF.

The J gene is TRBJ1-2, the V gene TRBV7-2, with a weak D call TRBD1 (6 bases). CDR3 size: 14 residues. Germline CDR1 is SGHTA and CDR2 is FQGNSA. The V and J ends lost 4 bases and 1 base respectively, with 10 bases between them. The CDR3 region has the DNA TGTGCCAGCAGCTCCACAGGGTTTAACTATGGCTACACCTTC. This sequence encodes CASSSTGFNYGYTF.

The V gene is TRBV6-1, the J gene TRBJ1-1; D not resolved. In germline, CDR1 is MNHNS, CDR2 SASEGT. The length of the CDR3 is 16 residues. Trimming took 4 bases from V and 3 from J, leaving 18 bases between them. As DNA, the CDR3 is TGTGCCAGCAGTGTACACCCCTGGAACGGGGACACTGAAGCTTTCTTT. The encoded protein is CASSVHPWNGDTEAFF.